This T cell receptor beta chain was observed in a study of human T cells and chemical hapten exposure. Total RNA extraction was carried out from unfractionated whole blood. Unique molecular identifiers were linked by the library to individual cDNA molecules. Per the original data handling: Samples held a median of around 96,000 TCRs, range roughly 23,224–700,000. TCRdb independently ran MiXCR on the 5' RACE reads; one entry per CDR3 protein. These V and J calls derive from TCRdb rather than the authors' analysis. This table has under 85,000 distinct CDR3 sequences, roughly 8% appearing once. Trimming removed 5 bases from V and 2 bases from J, with 24 bases in between. Germline loops: CDR1 SGHAT, CDR2 FQNNGV. This CDR3 spans 18 amino acids. This clonotype was counted a few times. Its specificity is not known. Findings of the study overall: DPC sensitization produced no change in TCRs with frequency above 1 in 1000.

This chain uses TRBV11-2 with TRBJ1-2, with D possibly TRBD1 on 5 matching bases. The sequence was collected from a male donor in good health. This CDR3 reads CASSLPPVNVGGNYGYTF. The DNA for the CDR3 is TGTGCCAGCAGCCTACCCCCAGTGAACGTGGGGGGGAACTATGGCTACACCTTC. The full variable domain, rest sourced from reference TRBV11-2 and TRBJ1-2, is EAGVAQSPRYKIIEKRQSVAFWCNPISGHATLYWYQQILGQGPKLLIQFQNNGVVDDSQLPKDRFSAERLKGVDSTLKIQPAKLEDSAVYLCASSLPPVNVGGNYGYTFGSGTRLTVV.